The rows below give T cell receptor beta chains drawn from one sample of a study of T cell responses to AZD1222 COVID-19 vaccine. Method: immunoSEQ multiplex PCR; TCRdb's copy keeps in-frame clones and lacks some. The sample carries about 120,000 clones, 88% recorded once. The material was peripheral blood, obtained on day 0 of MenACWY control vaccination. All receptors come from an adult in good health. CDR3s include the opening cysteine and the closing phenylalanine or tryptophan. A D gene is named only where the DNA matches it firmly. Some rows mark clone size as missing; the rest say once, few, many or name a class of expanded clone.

CDR3 protein: CASSDLAFSTDTQYF
CDR3 DNA: TGTGCCAGCAGCGACCTAGCGTTTAGCACAGATACGCAGTATTTT
J gene: TRBJ2-3
D gene: .
clone size: .
V gene: TRBV2
CDR3 length: 15

CDR3 protein: CASSLGGQYNSPLHF
CDR3 DNA: TGCGCCAGCAGCTTGGGTGGACAGTATAATTCACCCCTCCACTTT
J gene: TRBJ1-6
D gene: .
clone size: once
V gene: TRBV5-1
CDR3 length: 15

CDR3 protein: CASSDRGNYEQYF
CDR3 DNA: TGTGCCAGCAGTGATCGGGGGAACTACGAGCAGTACTTC
J gene: TRBJ2-7
D gene: .
clone size: .
V gene: TRBV2
CDR3 length: 13

CDR3 protein: CASSQEVRVVHEQYF
CDR3 DNA: TGCGCCAGCAGCCAAGAGGTCAGGGTCGTCCACGAGCAGTACTTC
J gene: TRBJ2-7
D gene: .
clone size: .
V gene: TRBV4-1
CDR3 length: 15

CDR3 protein: CASHPGIIHEQYF
CDR3 DNA: TGTGCCTCCCACCCGGGGATTATCCACGAGCAGTACTTC
J gene: TRBJ2-7
D gene: .
clone size: .
V gene: TRBV6-5
CDR3 length: 13

CDR3 protein: CASSEWQGKGTYEQYF
CDR3 DNA: TGTGCCAGCAGTGAATGGCAGGGGAAGGGGACCTACGAGCAGTACTTC
J gene: TRBJ2-7
D gene: .
clone size: .
V gene: TRBV2
CDR3 length: 16

CDR3 protein: CASSLTNYLEGETQYF
CDR3 DNA: TGTGCCAGCAGTTTAACCAATTACCTTGAAGGGGAGACCCAGTACTTC
J gene: TRBJ2-5
D gene: .
clone size: once
V gene: TRBV27
CDR3 length: 16

CDR3 protein: CASSPGLADLKKRDTQYF
CDR3 DNA: TGTGCCAGCAGCCCGGGACTAGCGGATTTGAAAAAGAGGGATACGCAGTATTTT
J gene: TRBJ2-3
D gene: TRBD2
clone size: .
V gene: TRBV7-9
CDR3 length: 18

CDR3 protein: CASSSAGTSDNVLTF
CDR3 DNA: TGTGCCAGCAGTTCTGCCGGGACTAGCGACAACGTCCTGACTTTC
J gene: TRBJ2-6
D gene: TRBD2
clone size: .
V gene: TRBV28
CDR3 length: 15

CDR3 protein: CASSSLSNQPQHF
CDR3 DNA: TGTGCCAGCAGTAGTCTAAGCAATCAGCCCCAGCATTTT
J gene: TRBJ1-5
D gene: .
clone size: .
V gene: TRBV2
CDR3 length: 13

CDR3 protein: CASSDAPGTDTQYF
CDR3 DNA: TGTGCCAGCAGTGATGCTCCGGGCACAGATACGCAGTATTTT
J gene: TRBJ2-3
D gene: .
clone size: .
V gene: TRBV2
CDR3 length: 14

CDR3 protein: CASSDYNEQFF
CDR3 DNA: TGTGCCAGCTCGGACTACAATGAGCAGTTCTTC
J gene: TRBJ2-1
D gene: .
clone size: .
V gene: TRBV18
CDR3 length: 11

CDR3 protein: CAWKWGNSPLHF
CDR3 DNA: TGTGCCTGGAAATGGGGAAATTCACCCCTCCACTTT
J gene: TRBJ1-6
D gene: .
clone size: .
V gene: TRBV30
CDR3 length: 12

CDR3 protein: CASSPRNGRSEAFF
CDR3 DNA: TGTGCCAGCTCCCCGAGGAACGGGAGGTCTGAAGCTTTCTTT
J gene: TRBJ1-1
D gene: .
clone size: .
V gene: TRBV18
CDR3 length: 14

CDR3 protein: CASIPRGYNEQFF
CDR3 DNA: TGTGCCAGCATCCCCCGGGGGTACAATGAGCAGTTCTTC
J gene: TRBJ2-1
D gene: .
clone size: .
V gene: TRBV28
CDR3 length: 13

CDR3 protein: CASKRVTALPEQYF
CDR3 DNA: TGTGCCAGCAAGAGAGTAACGGCCCTTCCCGAGCAGTACTTC
J gene: TRBJ2-7
D gene: .
clone size: .
V gene: TRBV28
CDR3 length: 14

CDR3 protein: CASRRASGRTDTQYF
CDR3 DNA: TGTGCCAGCCGCCGGGCTAGCGGGAGAACAGATACGCAGTATTTT
J gene: TRBJ2-3
D gene: TRBD2
clone size: .
V gene: TRBV6-4
CDR3 length: 15

CDR3 protein: CASSPKGGNEQFF
CDR3 DNA: TGTGCCAGCAGCCCTAAAGGGGGCAATGAGCAGTTCTTC
J gene: TRBJ2-1
D gene: .
clone size: .
V gene: TRBV5-4
CDR3 length: 13

CDR3 protein: CSVRTEGYGYTF
CDR3 DNA: TGCAGCGTTCGGACAGAAGGGTATGGCTACACCTTC
J gene: TRBJ1-2
D gene: .
clone size: .
V gene: TRBV29-1
CDR3 length: 12

CDR3 protein: CASSFLRGREQYF
CDR3 DNA: TGTGCCAGCAGCTTCCTCAGGGGTCGCGAGCAGTACTTC
J gene: TRBJ2-7
D gene: .
clone size: .
V gene: TRBV7-2
CDR3 length: 13

CDR3 protein: CASSFRGVSTEAFF
CDR3 DNA: TGTGCCAGCAGTTTCAGGGGGGTGAGCACTGAAGCTTTCTTT
J gene: TRBJ1-1
D gene: TRBD1
clone size: .
V gene: TRBV27
CDR3 length: 14

CDR3 protein: CASSQVQEQQPQHF
CDR3 DNA: TGCGCCAGCAGCCAAGTTCAGGAACAACAGCCCCAGCATTTT
J gene: TRBJ1-5
D gene: .
clone size: .
V gene: TRBV4-1
CDR3 length: 14

CDR3 protein: CASSPRGHYEQYF
CDR3 DNA: TGTGCCAGCAGTCCCAGGGGGCATTACGAGCAGTACTTC
J gene: TRBJ2-7
D gene: TRBD1
clone size: .
V gene: TRBV6-5
CDR3 length: 13

CDR3 protein: CASSYVAGDYEQYF
CDR3 DNA: TGTGCCAGCAGTTATGTAGCGGGAGACTACGAGCAGTACTTC
J gene: TRBJ2-7
D gene: TRBD2
clone size: .
V gene: TRBV6-5
CDR3 length: 14

CDR3 protein: CASSKNNRATNEKLFF
CDR3 DNA: TGTGCCAGCAGTAAGAATAACCGTGCAACTAATGAAAAACTGTTTTTT
J gene: TRBJ1-4
D gene: .
clone size: few
V gene: TRBV2
CDR3 length: 16

CDR3 protein: CASSLSSGPTYEQYF
CDR3 DNA: TGTGCCAGCAGCCTCTCAAGCGGGCCGACCTACGAGCAGTACTTC
J gene: TRBJ2-7
D gene: .
clone size: .
V gene: TRBV3-1/TRBV3-2
CDR3 length: 15

CDR3 protein: CAWRGGDLKAGVSPYEQYF
CDR3 DNA: TGTGCCTGGAGGGGGGGGGACCTTAAAGCGGGAGTGTCTCCCTACGAGCAGTACTTC
J gene: TRBJ2-7
D gene: TRBD2
clone size: once
V gene: TRBV30
CDR3 length: 19

CDR3 protein: CAHYSPSGGCYEQYF
CDR3 DNA: TGTGCCCATTACTCTCCTAGCGGGGGATGTTACGAGCAGTACTTC
J gene: TRBJ2-7
D gene: TRBD2
clone size: .
V gene: TRBV24-1
CDR3 length: 15

CDR3 protein: CASDGPAIQYF
CDR3 DNA: TGTGCCAGCGATGGCCCAGCCATTCAGTACTTC
J gene: TRBJ2-4
D gene: .
clone size: .
V gene: TRBV21-1
CDR3 length: 11

CDR3 protein: CASSSDPNYGYTF
CDR3 DNA: TGTGCCAGCAGCTCGGACCCTAACTATGGCTACACCTTC
J gene: TRBJ1-2
D gene: .
clone size: .
V gene: TRBV7-3
CDR3 length: 13

CDR3 protein: CASSQGFTDTQYF
CDR3 DNA: TGCGCCAGCAGCCAAGGGTTCACAGATACGCAGTATTTT
J gene: TRBJ2-3
D gene: .
clone size: .
V gene: TRBV4-1
CDR3 length: 13

CDR3 protein: CASSHRQGGNTEAFF
CDR3 DNA: TGTGCCAGCAGCCACCGACAGGGTGGGAACACTGAAGCTTTCTTT
J gene: TRBJ1-1
D gene: TRBD1
clone size: few
V gene: TRBV3-1/TRBV3-2
CDR3 length: 15

CDR3 protein: CASTTRSFGAGYDGYTF
CDR3 DNA: TGCGCCAGCACCACACGATCTTTTGGGGCAGGGTATGATGGCTACACCTTC
J gene: TRBJ1-2
D gene: .
clone size: .
V gene: TRBV4-1
CDR3 length: 17

CDR3 protein: CASSHAGNYGYTF
CDR3 DNA: TGTGCCAGCAGTCATGCTGGTAACTATGGCTACACCTTC
J gene: TRBJ1-2
D gene: .
clone size: .
V gene: TRBV27
CDR3 length: 13

CDR3 protein: CATRTGVGDEQFF
CDR3 DNA: TGCGCCACAAGGACAGGGGTGGGTGATGAGCAGTTCTTC
J gene: TRBJ2-1
D gene: TRBD1
clone size: .
V gene: TRBV5-1
CDR3 length: 13

CDR3 protein: CASSSSGTSGNTIYF
CDR3 DNA: TGTGCCAGCAGTTCCTCGGGGACCTCTGGAAACACCATATATTTT
J gene: TRBJ1-3
D gene: .
clone size: .
V gene: TRBV27
CDR3 length: 15

CDR3 protein: CASSEIARDIQYF
CDR3 DNA: TGCGCCAGCAGTGAGATAGCCAGGGACATTCAGTACTTC
J gene: TRBJ2-4
D gene: .
clone size: .
V gene: TRBV10-2
CDR3 length: 13

CDR3 protein: CASSRGSGRTYEQYF
CDR3 DNA: TGTGCCAGCAGCAGGGGTAGCGGGCGGACCTACGAGCAGTACTTC
J gene: TRBJ2-7
D gene: .
clone size: .
V gene: TRBV21-1
CDR3 length: 15

CDR3 protein: CASSPNLAGSYNEQFF
CDR3 DNA: TGTGCCAGCAGCCCTAACTTGGCGGGGTCCTACAATGAGCAGTTCTTC
J gene: TRBJ2-1
D gene: .
clone size: few
V gene: TRBV5-6
CDR3 length: 16

CDR3 protein: CAWSVRQGAGTIYF
CDR3 DNA: TGTGCCTGGAGTGTAAGGCAGGGGGCGGGCACCATATATTTT
J gene: TRBJ1-3
D gene: TRBD1
clone size: once
V gene: TRBV30
CDR3 length: 14

CDR3 protein: CASSQLVFSSYEQYF
CDR3 DNA: TGCGCCAGCAGCCAATTGGTATTTAGCTCCTACGAGCAGTACTTC
J gene: TRBJ2-7
D gene: .
clone size: .
V gene: TRBV4-1
CDR3 length: 15

CDR3 protein: CASSLGGYRGQVTEAFF
CDR3 DNA: TGTGCCAGCAGCTTAGGGGGATACAGGGGGCAAGTCACTGAAGCTTTCTTT
J gene: TRBJ1-1
D gene: TRBD1
clone size: .
V gene: TRBV7-6
CDR3 length: 17

CDR3 protein: CASSLRTSDTQYF
CDR3 DNA: TGTGCCAGCAGCCTGCGCACGTCAGATACGCAGTATTTT
J gene: TRBJ2-3
D gene: .
clone size: .
V gene: TRBV7-2
CDR3 length: 13

CDR3 protein: CATSSRDRGDEKLFF
CDR3 DNA: TGTGCCACCAGCAGCCGGGACAGGGGAGATGAAAAACTGTTTTTT
J gene: TRBJ1-4
D gene: TRBD1
clone size: .
V gene: TRBV15
CDR3 length: 15

CDR3 protein: CASSFGRGRYQPQHF
CDR3 DNA: TGTGCCAGCAGCTTCGGCAGGGGGAGATATCAGCCCCAGCATTTT
J gene: TRBJ1-5
D gene: TRBD1
clone size: once
V gene: TRBV5-6
CDR3 length: 15

CDR3 protein: CASSVGGQKKYFTDTQYF
CDR3 DNA: TGTGCCAGCAGTGTAGGGGGGCAGAAAAAATACTTCACAGATACGCAGTATTTT
J gene: TRBJ2-3
D gene: .
clone size: .
V gene: TRBV6-1
CDR3 length: 18

CDR3 protein: CASSIGRGLNYGYTF
CDR3 DNA: TGTGCCAGTAGTATAGGTAGAGGCCTCAACTATGGCTACACCTTC
J gene: TRBJ1-2
D gene: .
clone size: .
V gene: TRBV19
CDR3 length: 15

CDR3 protein: CASSEAGAKREQYF
CDR3 DNA: TGTGCCAGCAGTGAAGCGGGGGCCAAGCGGGAGCAGTACTTC
J gene: TRBJ2-7
D gene: .
clone size: .
V gene: TRBV2
CDR3 length: 14

CDR3 protein: CASSEWDSLGYTF
CDR3 DNA: TGTGCCAGCAGTGAGTGGGACTCCTTAGGCTACACCTTC
J gene: TRBJ1-2
D gene: .
clone size: .
V gene: TRBV6-1
CDR3 length: 13

CDR3 protein: CASSGDPLTYEQYF
CDR3 DNA: TGCGCCAGCAGCGGGGACCCACTTACCTACGAGCAGTACTTC
J gene: TRBJ2-7
D gene: .
clone size: .
V gene: TRBV5-1
CDR3 length: 14

CDR3 protein: CASSSQTGTEAFF
CDR3 DNA: TGCGCCAGCAGCTCCCAAACGGGGACTGAAGCTTTCTTT
J gene: TRBJ1-1
D gene: .
clone size: .
V gene: TRBV5-1
CDR3 length: 13

CDR3 protein: CASHLRLAGGPIDETQYF
CDR3 DNA: TGCGCCAGCCATCTCAGGCTAGCGGGAGGCCCAATCGATGAGACCCAGTACTTC
J gene: TRBJ2-5
D gene: TRBD2
clone size: .
V gene: TRBV10-1
CDR3 length: 18

CDR3 protein: CASSTTAPPQSYNEQFF
CDR3 DNA: TGTGCCAGCAGCACTACTGCACCCCCACAATCCTACAATGAGCAGTTCTTC
J gene: TRBJ2-1
D gene: .
clone size: .
V gene: TRBV21-1
CDR3 length: 17

CDR3 protein: CASSSETTPGFNSPLHF
CDR3 DNA: TGTGCCAGCAGTTCCGAAACTACTCCCGGGTTCAATTCACCCCTCCACTTT
J gene: TRBJ1-6
D gene: .
clone size: .
V gene: TRBV27
CDR3 length: 17

CDR3 protein: CASSSRQGSRAFF
CDR3 DNA: TGTGCCAGCAGCTCCCGACAGGGCAGTCGAGCTTTCTTT
J gene: TRBJ1-1
D gene: TRBD1
clone size: .
V gene: TRBV12-3/TRBV12-4
CDR3 length: 13

CDR3 protein: CASSTPLDRMNTEAFF
CDR3 DNA: TGTGCCAGCAGTACCCCCCTCGACAGAATGAACACTGAAGCTTTCTTT
J gene: TRBJ1-1
D gene: .
clone size: .
V gene: TRBV27
CDR3 length: 16

CDR3 protein: CASRGGGNIQYF
CDR3 DNA: TGTGCCAGCAGGGGAGGAGGAAACATTCAGTACTTC
J gene: TRBJ2-4
D gene: .
clone size: .
V gene: TRBV28
CDR3 length: 12

CDR3 protein: CASSVDGLAGGEQYF
CDR3 DNA: TGTGCCAGCAGCGTAGACGGGCTAGCGGGCGGGGAGCAGTACTTC
J gene: TRBJ2-7
D gene: TRBD2
clone size: .
V gene: TRBV9
CDR3 length: 15

CDR3 protein: CASSVNGGGGSPLHF
CDR3 DNA: TGTGCCAGCAGCGTAAATGGAGGGGGCGGATCACCCCTCCACTTT
J gene: TRBJ1-6
D gene: TRBD1
clone size: once
V gene: TRBV9
CDR3 length: 15

CDR3 protein: CASSYAGGGAEAFF
CDR3 DNA: TGTGCCAGCAGTTACGCCGGTGGCGGGGCTGAAGCTTTCTTT
J gene: TRBJ1-1
D gene: .
clone size: .
V gene: TRBV6-5
CDR3 length: 14